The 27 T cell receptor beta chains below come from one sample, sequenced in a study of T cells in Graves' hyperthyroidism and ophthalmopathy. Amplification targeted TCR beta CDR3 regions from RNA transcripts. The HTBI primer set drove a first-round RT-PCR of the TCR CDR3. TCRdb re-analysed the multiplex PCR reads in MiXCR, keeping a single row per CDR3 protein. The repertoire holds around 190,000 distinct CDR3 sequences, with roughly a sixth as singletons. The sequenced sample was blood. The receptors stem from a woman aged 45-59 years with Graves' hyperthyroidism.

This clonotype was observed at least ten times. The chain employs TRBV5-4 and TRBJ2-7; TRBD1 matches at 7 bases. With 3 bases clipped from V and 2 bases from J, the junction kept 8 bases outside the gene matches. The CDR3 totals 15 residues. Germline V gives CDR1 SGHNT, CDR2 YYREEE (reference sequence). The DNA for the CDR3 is TGTGCCAGCAGCTCAACAGGGGAGAGGACCTACGAGCAGTACTTC. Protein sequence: CASSSTGERTYEQYF.

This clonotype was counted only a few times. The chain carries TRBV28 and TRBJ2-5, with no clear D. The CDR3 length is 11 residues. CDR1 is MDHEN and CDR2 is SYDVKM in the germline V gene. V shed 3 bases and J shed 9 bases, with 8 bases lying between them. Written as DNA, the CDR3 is TGTGCCAGCAGTTTTACCGCTCCCCAGTACTTC. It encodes CASSFTAPQYF.

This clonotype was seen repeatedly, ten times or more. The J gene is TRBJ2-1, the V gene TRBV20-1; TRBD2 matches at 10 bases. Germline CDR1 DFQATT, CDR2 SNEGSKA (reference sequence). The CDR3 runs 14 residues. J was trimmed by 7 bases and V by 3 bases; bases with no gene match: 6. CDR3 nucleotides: TGCAGTGCTAGTATCGCTAGCGGGAGAAATGAGCAGTTCTTC. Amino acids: CSASIASGRNEQFF.

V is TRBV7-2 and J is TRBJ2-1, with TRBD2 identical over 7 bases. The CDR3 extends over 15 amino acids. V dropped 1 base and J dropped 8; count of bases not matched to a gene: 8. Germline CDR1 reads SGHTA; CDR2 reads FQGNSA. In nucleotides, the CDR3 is TGTGCCAGCAGCTTAGGCGGGAGAGTTGGTGATGAGCAGTTCTTC. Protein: CASSLGGRVGDEQFF.

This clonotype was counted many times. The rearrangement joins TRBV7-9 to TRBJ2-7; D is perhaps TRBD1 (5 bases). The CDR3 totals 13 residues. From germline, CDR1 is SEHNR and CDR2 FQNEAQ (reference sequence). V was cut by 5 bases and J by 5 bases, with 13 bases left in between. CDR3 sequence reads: CASSPGAVHEQYF. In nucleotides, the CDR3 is TGTGCCAGCAGCCCTGGGGCCGTTCACGAGCAGTACTTC.

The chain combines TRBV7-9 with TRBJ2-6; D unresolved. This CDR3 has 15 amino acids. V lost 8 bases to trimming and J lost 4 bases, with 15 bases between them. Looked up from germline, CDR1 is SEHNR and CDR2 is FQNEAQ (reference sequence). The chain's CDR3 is CASRTFEAGANVLTF. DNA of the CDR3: TGTGCCAGCCGTACCTTTGAGGCAGGGGCCAACGTCCTGACTTTC.

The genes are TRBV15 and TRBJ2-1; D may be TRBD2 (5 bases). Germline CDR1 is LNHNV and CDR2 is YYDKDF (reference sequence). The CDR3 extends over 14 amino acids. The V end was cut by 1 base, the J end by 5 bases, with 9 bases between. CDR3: CATSRVVGNNEQFF. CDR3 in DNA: TGTGCCACCAGCAGAGTAGTCGGGAACAATGAGCAGTTCTTC. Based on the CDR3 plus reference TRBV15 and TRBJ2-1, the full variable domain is DAMVIQNPRYQVTQFGKPVTLSCSQTLNHNVMYWYQQKSSQAPKLLFHYYDKDFNNEADTPDNFQSRRPNTSFCFLDIRSPGLGDTAMYLCATSRVVGNNEQFFGPGTRLTVL.

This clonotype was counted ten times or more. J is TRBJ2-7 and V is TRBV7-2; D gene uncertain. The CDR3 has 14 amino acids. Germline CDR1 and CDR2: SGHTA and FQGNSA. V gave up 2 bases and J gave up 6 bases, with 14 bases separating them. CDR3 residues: CASSLLTPPGEQYF. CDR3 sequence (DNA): TGTGCCAGCAGCTTACTGACCCCACCGGGCGAGCAGTACTTC.

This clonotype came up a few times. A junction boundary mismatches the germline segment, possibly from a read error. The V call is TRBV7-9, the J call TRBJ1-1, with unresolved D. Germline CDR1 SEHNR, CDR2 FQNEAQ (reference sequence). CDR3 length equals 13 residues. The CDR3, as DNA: TGTGCCCGCAGCCGGGCAGGCGCCGCTGAAGCTTTCTTT. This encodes CARSRAGAAEAFF.

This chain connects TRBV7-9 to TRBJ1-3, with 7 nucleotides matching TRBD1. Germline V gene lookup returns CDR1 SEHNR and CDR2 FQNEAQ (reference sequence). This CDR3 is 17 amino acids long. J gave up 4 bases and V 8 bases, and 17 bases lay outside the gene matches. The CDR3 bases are TGTGCCAGCTCACCTCCCAGGGGGGGAACTGACGGAAACACCATATATTTT. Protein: CASSPPRGGTDGNTIYF.

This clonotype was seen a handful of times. As DNA, the CDR3 is TGTGCCAGCAGCCTTAGGACTAGCGGGTACGAGCAGTACTTC. Translated: CASSLRTSGYEQYF. The chain is built from TRBV11-2 and TRBJ2-7; 11 bases agree with TRBD2. Per the germline V gene, CDR1 is SGHAT and CDR2 is FQNNGV. The CDR3 has 14 amino acids. Trimming removed 5 bases from V and 4 bases from J; junction bases left unmatched: 4.

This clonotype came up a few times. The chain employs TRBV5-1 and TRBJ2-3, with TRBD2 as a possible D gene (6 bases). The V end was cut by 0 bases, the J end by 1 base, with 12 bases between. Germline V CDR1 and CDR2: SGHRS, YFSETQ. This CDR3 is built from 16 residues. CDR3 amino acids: CASSLASASGTDTQYF. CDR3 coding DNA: TGCGCCAGCAGCTTGGCCTCGGCTAGCGGCACAGATACGCAGTATTTT.

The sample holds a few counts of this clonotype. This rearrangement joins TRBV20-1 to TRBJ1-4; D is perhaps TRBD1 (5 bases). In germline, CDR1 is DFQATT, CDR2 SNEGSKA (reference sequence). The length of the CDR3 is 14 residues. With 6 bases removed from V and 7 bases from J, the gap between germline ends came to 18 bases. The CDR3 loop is CSAPGPQGGEKLFF. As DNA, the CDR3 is TGCAGTGCCCCGGGCCCCCAGGGCGGTGAAAAACTGTTTTTT.

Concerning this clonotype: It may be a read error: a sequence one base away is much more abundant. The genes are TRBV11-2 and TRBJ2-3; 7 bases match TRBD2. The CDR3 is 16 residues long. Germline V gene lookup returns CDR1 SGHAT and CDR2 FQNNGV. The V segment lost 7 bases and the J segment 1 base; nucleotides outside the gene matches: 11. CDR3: CASNFWREGRTDTQYF. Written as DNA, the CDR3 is TGTGCCAGCAACTTTTGGAGGGAGGGTCGCACAGATACGCAGTATTTT.

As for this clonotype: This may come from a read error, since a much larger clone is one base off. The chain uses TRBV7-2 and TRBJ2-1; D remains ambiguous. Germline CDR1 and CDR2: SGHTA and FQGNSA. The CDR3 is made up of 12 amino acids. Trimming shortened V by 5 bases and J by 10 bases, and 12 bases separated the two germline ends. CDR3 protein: CASSPSVGEQFF. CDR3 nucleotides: TGTGCCAGCAGCCCCTCAGTGGGCGAGCAGTTCTTC.

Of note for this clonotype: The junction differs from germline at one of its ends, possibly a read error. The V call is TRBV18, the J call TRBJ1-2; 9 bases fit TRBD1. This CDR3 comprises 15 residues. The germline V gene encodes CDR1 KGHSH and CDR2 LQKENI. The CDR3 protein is CASSSPGQGNYGYTF. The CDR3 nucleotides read TGTGCCAGCTCATCACCGGGACAGGGTAACTATGGCTACACCTTC.

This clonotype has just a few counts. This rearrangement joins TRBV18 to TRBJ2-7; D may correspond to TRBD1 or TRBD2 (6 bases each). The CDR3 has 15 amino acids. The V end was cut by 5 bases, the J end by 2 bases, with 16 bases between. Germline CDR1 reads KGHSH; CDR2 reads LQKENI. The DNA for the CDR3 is TGTGCCAGCTCAACACAGGGTAGGGAGGCCTACGAGCAGTACTTC. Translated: CASSTQGREAYEQYF.

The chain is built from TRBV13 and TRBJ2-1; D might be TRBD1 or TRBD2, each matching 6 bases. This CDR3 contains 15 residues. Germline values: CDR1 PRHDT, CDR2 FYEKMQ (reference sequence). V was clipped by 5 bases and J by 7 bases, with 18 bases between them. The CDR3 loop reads CASSPSPRGENEQFF. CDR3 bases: TGTGCCAGCAGCCCCTCCCCGAGGGGGGAGAATGAGCAGTTCTTC.

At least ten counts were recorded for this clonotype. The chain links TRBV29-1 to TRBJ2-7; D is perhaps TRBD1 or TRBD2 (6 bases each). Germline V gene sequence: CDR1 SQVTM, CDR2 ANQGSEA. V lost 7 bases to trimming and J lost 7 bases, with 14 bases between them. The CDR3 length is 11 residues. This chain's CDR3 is CSASDSGEQYF. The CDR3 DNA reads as TGCAGCGCCTCGGACAGCGGGGAGCAGTACTTC.

The CDR3, as DNA: TGTGCCAGCAGCTTTCCACCAGAAAACATTCAGTACTTC. Its protein product is CASSFPPENIQYF. The genes are TRBV5-4 and TRBJ2-4, with D unresolved. V gave up 2 bases and J gave up 5 bases, with 8 bases separating them. Per the germline V gene, CDR1 is SGHNT and CDR2 is YYREEE (reference sequence). The CDR3 is 13 residues long.

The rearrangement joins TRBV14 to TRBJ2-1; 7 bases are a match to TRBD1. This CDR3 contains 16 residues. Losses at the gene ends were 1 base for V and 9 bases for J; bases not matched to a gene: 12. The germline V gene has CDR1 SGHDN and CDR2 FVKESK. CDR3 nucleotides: TGTGCCAGCAGCCAAGGACGACAGGGAATCTTTTCTGAGCAGTTCTTC. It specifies CASSQGRQGIFSEQFF. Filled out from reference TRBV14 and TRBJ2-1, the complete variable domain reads EAGVTQFPSHSVIEKGQTVTLRCDPISGHDNLYWYRRVMGKEIKFLLHFVKESKQDESGMPNNRFLAERTGGTYSTLKVQPAELEDSGVYFCASSQGRQGIFSEQFFGPGTRLTVL.

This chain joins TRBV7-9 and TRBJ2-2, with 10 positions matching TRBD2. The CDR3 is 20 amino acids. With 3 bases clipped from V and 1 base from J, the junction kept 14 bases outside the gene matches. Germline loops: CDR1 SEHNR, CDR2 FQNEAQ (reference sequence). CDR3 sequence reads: CASSFLALSGRAGNTGELFF. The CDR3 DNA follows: TGTGCCAGCAGCTTTCTCGCTCTCAGCGGGAGGGCCGGGAACACCGGGGAGCTGTTTTTT. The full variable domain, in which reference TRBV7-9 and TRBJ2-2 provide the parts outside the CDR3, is DTGVSQNPRHKITKRGQNVTFRCDPISEHNRLYWYRQTLGQGPEFLTYFQNEAQLEKSRLLSDRFSAERPKGSFSTLEIQRTEQGDSAMYLCASSFLALSGRAGNTGELFFGEGSRLTVL.

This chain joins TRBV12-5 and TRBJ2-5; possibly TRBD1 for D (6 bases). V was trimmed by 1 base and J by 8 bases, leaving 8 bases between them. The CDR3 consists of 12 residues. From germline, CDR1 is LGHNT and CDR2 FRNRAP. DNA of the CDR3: TGTGCTAGTGGTTTGGGGGGACAAACCCAGTACTTC. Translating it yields CASGLGGQTQYF.

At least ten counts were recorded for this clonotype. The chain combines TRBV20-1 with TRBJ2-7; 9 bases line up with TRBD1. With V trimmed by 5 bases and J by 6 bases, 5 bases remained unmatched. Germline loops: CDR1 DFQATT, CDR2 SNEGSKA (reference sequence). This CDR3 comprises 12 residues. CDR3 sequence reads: CSAEGTGFEQYF. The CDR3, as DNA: TGCAGTGCTGAAGGGACAGGGTTCGAGCAGTACTTC.

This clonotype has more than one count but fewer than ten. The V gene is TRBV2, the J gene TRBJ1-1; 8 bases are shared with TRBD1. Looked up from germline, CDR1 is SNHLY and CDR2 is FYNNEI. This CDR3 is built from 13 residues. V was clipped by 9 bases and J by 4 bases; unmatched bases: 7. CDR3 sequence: CARMDRAVTEAFF. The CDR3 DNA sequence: TGTGCCAGAATGGACAGGGCGGTCACTGAAGCTTTCTTT.

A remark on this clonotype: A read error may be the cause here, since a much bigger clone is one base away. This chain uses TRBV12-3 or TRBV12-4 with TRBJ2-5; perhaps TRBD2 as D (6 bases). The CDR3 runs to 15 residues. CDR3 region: CVSSPSGVRGETQYF. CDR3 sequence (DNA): TGTGTCAGCAGCCCCTCGGGAGTCCGGGGGGAGACCCAGTACTTC.

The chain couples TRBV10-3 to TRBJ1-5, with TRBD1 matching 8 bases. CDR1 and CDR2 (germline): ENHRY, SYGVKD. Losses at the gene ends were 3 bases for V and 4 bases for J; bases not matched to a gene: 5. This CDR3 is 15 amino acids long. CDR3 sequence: CAISETGGGNQPQHF. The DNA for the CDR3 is TGTGCCATCAGTGAAACAGGGGGGGGAAATCAGCCCCAGCATTTT.